This T cell receptor beta chain was sequenced in a study of cytomegalovirus exposure and HLA in healthy donors. In the study overall: Researchers found that roughly 81% of over 350 genotyped donors fell within the Caucasian-associated ancestry cluster. General study points: The classifier was said to identify cytomegalovirus status with high specificity and sensitivity.

The PCR contained 60 Vbeta and 13 Jbeta primers. The assay was immunoSEQ multiplex PCR, and TCRdb's table has in-frame clones only and misses some. The profile covers about 80,000 clones, with roughly 65% appearing a single time and more than 3.5% taken by the ten largest. CDR3 length: 14 residues. After removal of 4 bases from V and 3 bases from J, the junction contained 5 bases not matched to a gene. Germline CDR1 MNHEY, CDR2 SMNVEV (reference sequence). Concerning this clone: The antigen remains undetermined.

The sequence was collected from a male donor in good health and CMV-seropositive. Sample: PBMCs. V is TRBV27 and J is TRBJ2-7; TRBD1 agrees at 8 bases. The CDR3 is CASSSGTGFYEQYF. CDR3 sequence (DNA): TGTGCCAGCAGTTCCGGGACAGGATTCTACGAGCAGTACTTC.